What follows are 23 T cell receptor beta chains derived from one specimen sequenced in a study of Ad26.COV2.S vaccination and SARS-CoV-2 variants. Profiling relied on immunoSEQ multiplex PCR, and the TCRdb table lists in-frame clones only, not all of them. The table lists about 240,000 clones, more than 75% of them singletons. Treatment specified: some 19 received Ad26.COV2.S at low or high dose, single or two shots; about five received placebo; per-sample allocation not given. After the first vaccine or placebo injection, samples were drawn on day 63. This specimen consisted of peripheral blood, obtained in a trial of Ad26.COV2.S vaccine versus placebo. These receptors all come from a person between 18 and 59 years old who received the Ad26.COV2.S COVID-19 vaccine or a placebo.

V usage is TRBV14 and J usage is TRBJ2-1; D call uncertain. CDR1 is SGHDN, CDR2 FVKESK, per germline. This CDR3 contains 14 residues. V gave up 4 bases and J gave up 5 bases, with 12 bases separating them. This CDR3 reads CASSPVRSHNEQFF. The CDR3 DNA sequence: TGTGCCAGCAGCCCAGTCCGGTCCCACAATGAGCAGTTCTTC.

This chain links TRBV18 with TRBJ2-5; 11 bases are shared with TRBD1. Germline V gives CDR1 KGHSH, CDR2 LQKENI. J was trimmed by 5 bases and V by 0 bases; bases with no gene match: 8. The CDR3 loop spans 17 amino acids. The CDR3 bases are TGTGCCAGCTCACCACCCGGACAGGGGGCGCATTGGGAGACCCAGTACTTC. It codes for CASSPPGQGAHWETQYF.

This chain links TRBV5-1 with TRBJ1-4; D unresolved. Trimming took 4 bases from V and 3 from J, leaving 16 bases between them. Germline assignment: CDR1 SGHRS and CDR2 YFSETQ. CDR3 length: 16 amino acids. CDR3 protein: CASSPTGRTSNEKLFF. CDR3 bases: TGCGCCAGCAGCCCCACCGGACGGACCTCTAATGAAAAACTGTTTTTT.

CDR3 sequence (DNA): TGTGCCAGTAGTTCCCCATCTAGCGAGAGCTCCTACGAGCAGTACTTC. It codes for CASSSPSSESSYEQYF. The chain links TRBV19 to TRBJ2-7; D is perhaps TRBD2 (6 bases). This CDR3 comprises 16 residues. Germline values: CDR1 LNHDA, CDR2 SQIVND (reference sequence). Between the trimmed V and J ends, which lost 5 bases and 0 bases, there was a span of 17 bases.

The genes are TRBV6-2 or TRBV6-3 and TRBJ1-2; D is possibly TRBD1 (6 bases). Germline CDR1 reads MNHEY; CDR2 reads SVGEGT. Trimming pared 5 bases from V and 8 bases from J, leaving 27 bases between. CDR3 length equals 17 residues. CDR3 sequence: CASSDRTGLEGERGYTF. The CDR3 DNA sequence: TGTGCCAGCAGTGATCGTACGGGCCTGGAGGGGGAACGAGGCTACACCTTC.

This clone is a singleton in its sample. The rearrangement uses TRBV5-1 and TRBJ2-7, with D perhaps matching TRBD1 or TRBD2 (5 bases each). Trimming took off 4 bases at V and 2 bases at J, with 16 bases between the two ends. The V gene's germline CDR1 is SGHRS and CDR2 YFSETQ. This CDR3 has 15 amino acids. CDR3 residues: CASSRDRDGTYEQYF. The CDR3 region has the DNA TGCGCCAGCAGCCGCGACCGGGACGGGACCTACGAGCAGTACTTC.

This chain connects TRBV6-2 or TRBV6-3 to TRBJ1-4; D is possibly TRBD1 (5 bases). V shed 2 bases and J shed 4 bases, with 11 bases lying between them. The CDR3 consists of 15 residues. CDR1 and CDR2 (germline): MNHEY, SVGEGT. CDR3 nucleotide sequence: TGTGCCAGCAGTTACCGTGGGGCGGTTAATGAAAAACTGTTTTTT. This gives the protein CASSYRGAVNEKLFF.

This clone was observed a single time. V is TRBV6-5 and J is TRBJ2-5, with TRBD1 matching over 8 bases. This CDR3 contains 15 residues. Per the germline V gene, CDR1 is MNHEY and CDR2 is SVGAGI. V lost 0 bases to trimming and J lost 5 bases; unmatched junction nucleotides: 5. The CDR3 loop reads CASSYSTGVRETQYF. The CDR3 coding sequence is TGTGCCAGCAGTTACTCGACAGGGGTAAGGGAGACCCAGTACTTC.

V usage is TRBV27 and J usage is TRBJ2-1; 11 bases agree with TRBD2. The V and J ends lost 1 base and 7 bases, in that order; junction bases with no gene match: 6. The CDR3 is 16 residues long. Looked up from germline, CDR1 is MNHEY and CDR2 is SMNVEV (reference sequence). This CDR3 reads CASSLFSGREGNEQFF. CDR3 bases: TGTGCCAGCAGTTTATTTAGCGGGAGGGAGGGTAATGAGCAGTTCTTC.

This CDR3 reads CASSQGQGAVEQYF. The CDR3 DNA reads as TGCGCCAGCAGTCAGGGACAGGGGGCTGTCGAGCAGTACTTC. The gene calls are TRBV4-1 and TRBJ2-7; 12 positions match TRBD1. The CDR3 loop spans 14 amino acids. After removal of 6 bases from V and 6 bases from J, the junction contained 6 bases not matched to a gene. Germline V CDR1 and CDR2: MGHRA, YSYEKL.

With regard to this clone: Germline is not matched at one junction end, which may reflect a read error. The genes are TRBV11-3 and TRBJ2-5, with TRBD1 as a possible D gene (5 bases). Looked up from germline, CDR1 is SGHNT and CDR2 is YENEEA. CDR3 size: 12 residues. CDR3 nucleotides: TGTGCCAGCAGCCCAGGGCAAGGGACCCAGTACTTC. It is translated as CASSPGQGTQYF.

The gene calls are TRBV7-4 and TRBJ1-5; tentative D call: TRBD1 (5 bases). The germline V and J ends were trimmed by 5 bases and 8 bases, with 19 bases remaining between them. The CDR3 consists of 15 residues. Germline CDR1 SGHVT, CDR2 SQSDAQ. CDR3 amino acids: CASSLIEGPAEPQHF. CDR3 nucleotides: TGTGCCAGCAGCCTCATTGAGGGGCCAGCCGAGCCCCAGCATTTT.

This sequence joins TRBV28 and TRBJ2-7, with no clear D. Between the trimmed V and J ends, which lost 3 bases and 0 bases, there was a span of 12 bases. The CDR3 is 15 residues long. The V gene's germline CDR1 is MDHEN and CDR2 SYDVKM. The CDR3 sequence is CASSFFLHSSYEQYF. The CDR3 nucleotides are TGTGCCAGCAGTTTCTTCCTCCATAGCTCCTACGAGCAGTACTTC.

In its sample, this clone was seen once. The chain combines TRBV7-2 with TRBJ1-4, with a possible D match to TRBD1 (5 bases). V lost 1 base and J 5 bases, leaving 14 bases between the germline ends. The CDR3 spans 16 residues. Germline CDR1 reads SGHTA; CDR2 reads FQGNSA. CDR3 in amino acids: CASSLGDRGGNEKLFF. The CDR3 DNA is TGTGCCAGCAGCTTAGGTGACCGGGGCGGGAATGAAAAACTGTTTTTT.

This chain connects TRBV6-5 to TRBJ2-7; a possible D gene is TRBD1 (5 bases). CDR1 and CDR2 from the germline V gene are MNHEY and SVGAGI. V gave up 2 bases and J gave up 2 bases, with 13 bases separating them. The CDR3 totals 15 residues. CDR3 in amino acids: CASSYAQTGTYEQYF. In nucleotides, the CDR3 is TGTGCCAGCAGTTACGCTCAAACAGGTACCTACGAGCAGTACTTC.

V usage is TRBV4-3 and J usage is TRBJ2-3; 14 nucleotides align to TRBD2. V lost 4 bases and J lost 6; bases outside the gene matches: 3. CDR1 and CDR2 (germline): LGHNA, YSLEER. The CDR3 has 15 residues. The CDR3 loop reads CASSPTSGRGDTQYF. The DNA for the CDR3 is TGCGCCAGCAGCCCGACTAGCGGGAGGGGTGATACGCAGTATTTT.

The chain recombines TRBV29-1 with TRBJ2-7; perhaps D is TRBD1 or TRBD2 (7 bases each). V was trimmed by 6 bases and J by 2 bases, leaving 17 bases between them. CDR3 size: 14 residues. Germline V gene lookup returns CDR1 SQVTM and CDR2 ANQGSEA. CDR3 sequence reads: CSVNRGRGAYEQYF. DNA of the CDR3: TGCAGCGTCAACAGGGGCCGGGGGGCCTACGAGCAGTACTTC.

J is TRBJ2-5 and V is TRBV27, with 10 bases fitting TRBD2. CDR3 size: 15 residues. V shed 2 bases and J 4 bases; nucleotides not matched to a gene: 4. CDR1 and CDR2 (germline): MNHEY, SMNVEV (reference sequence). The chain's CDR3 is CASSLKRGGPETQYF. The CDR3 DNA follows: TGTGCCAGCAGTTTAAAGCGGGGGGGCCCAGAGACCCAGTACTTC.

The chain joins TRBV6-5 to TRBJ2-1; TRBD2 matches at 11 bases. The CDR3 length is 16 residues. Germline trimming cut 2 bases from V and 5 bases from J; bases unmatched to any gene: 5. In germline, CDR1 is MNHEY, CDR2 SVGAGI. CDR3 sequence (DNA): TGTGCCAGCAGTTACCTGACTAGCGGGGCTCACAATGAGCAGTTCTTC. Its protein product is CASSYLTSGAHNEQFF.

The CDR3 loop reads CASSLEGAGSQPQHF. The CDR3 DNA is TGTGCCAGCAGTTTAGAGGGGGCAGGATCTCAGCCCCAGCATTTT. The chain employs TRBV27 and TRBJ1-5; 7 nucleotides match TRBD1. Germline V gene data show CDR1 as MNHEY and CDR2 as SMNVEV (reference sequence). Losses at the gene ends were 2 bases for V and 6 bases for J; bases not matched to a gene: 7. This CDR3 has 15 residues.

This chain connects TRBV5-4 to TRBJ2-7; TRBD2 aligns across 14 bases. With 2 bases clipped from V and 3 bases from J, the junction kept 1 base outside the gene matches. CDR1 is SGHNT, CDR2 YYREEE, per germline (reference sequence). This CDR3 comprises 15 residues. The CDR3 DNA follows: TGTGCCAGCAGCTTCGGACTAGCGGGAGGCTACGAGCAGTACTTC. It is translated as CASSFGLAGGYEQYF. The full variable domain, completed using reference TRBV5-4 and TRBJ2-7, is ETGVTQSPTHLIKTRGQQVTLRCSSQSGHNTVSWYQQALGQGPQFIFQYYREEENGRGNFPPRFSGLQFPNYSSELNVNALELDDSALYLCASSFGLAGGYEQYFGPGTRLTVT.

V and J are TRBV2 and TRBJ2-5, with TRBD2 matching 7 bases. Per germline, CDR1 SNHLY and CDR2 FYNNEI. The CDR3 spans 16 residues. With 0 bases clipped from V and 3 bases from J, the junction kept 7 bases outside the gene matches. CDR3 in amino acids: CASSEALGLAEETQYF. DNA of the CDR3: TGTGCCAGCAGTGAAGCGCTTGGGCTAGCGGAAGAGACCCAGTACTTC.

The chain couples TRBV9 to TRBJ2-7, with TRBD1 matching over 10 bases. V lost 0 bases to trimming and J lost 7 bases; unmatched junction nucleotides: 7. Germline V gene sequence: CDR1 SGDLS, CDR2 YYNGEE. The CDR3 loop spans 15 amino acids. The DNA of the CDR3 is TGTGCCAGCAGCGTAGAGGGGACAGGGGCCGGGGAGCAGTACTTC. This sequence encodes CASSVEGTGAGEQYF.